The rows below give T cell receptor beta chains drawn from one sample of a study of cytomegalovirus exposure and HLA in healthy donors. Clones were read by immunoSEQ multiplex PCR, and TCRdb kept only the in-frame ones, dropping some. The sample includes around 130,000 clones, roughly 70% seen only once; the top ten take roughly 3%. The source material was PBMCs. The receptors come from a woman aged 40-49 years in good health and CMV-seropositive. Both conserved end residues are part of each CDR3. The D gene is left open where the match is weak. Not every row has a clone size; where given, it reads once, few, many or a size class.

v_gene	d_gene	abundance	j_gene	CDR3nt	CDR3aa
TRBV29-1	-	-	TRBJ1-2	TGCAGCGCTGAACCGGGGGCTAACTATGGCTACACCTTC	CSAEPGANYGYTF
TRBV5-1	TRBD1	-	TRBJ2-1	TGCGCCAGCAGCTTCGGCAGGGGGCGCATTGAGCAGTTCTTC	CASSFGRGRIEQFF
TRBV5-8	-	-	TRBJ1-6	-	CASSLVGRGNF
TRBV29-1	-	-	TRBJ1-1	TGCAGCGTTGAGGAGGGATTGGGGACTGAAGCTTTCTTT	CSVEEGLGTEAFF
TRBV19	-	once	TRBJ1-1	TGTGCCACCAGGGGCGGGAGTGGAATCACTGAAGCTTTCTTT	CATRGGSGITEAFF
TRBV5-1	TRBD2	-	TRBJ2-1	TGCGCCAGCAGCTTGGTCTCGCGGGGGGCCTACAATGAGCAGTTCTTC	CASSLVSRGAYNEQFF
TRBV6-5	-	-	TRBJ2-6	TGTGCCAGCACCCGAAGAGGGTCTGGGGCCAACGTCCTGACTTTC	CASTRRGSGANVLTF
TRBV27	TRBD1	once	TRBJ1-5	TGTGCCAGCAGAGCCCTGACAGGGGGCAATCAGCCCCAGCATTTT	CASRALTGGNQPQHF
TRBV5-4	TRBD1	-	TRBJ2-7	TGTGCCAGCAGCCGCCCCGGGACAGGGGGCAACGAGCAGTACTTC	CASSRPGTGGNEQYF
TRBV2	-	-	TRBJ1-1	TGTGCCAGCAGTCGAAGCAGGGGTGAGAACACTGAAGCTTTCTTT	CASSRSRGENTEAFF
TRBV2	-	few	TRBJ2-3	TGTGCCAGCAGGTCCGACAGGAGCGTAAGCACAGATACGCAGTATTTT	CASRSDRSVSTDTQYF
TRBV5-6	-	-	TRBJ1-2	TGTGCCAGCAGCTTGAGACACAACTATGGCTACACCTTC	CASSLRHNYGYTF
TRBV6-4	-	-	TRBJ2-1	TGTGCCAGCAGCCAACAGGCGGGGTACAATGAGCAGTTCTTC	CASSQQAGYNEQFF
TRBV7-8	TRBD1	-	TRBJ2-5	TGTGCCAGCAGCTCCTCCCGGACAGGGTCTGAGACCCAGTACTTC	CASSSSRTGSETQYF
TRBV27	-	-	TRBJ1-5	TGTGCCAGCAGTTTAAACAGGGAAGGTGTTCAGCCCCAGCATTTT	CASSLNREGVQPQHF
TRBV7-2	-	-	TRBJ1-3	TGTGCCAGCAGCCGATACACAGGGCCCCCCGGAAACACCATATATTTT	CASSRYTGPPGNTIYF
TRBV13	-	-	TRBJ2-7	TGTGCCAGCAGCCAACAGGTATCCTACGAGCAGTACTTC	CASSQQVSYEQYF
TRBV27	TRBD2	-	TRBJ2-1	TGTGCCAGCAGCACTAGCGGGAGGAGCTCCTACAATGAGCAGTTCTTC	CASSTSGRSSYNEQFF
TRBV5-4	TRBD2	-	TRBJ2-1	TGTGCCAGCAGCCCCGGGGGGGCGGGGGATAATGAGCAGTTCTTC	CASSPGGAGDNEQFF
TRBV27	-	once	TRBJ2-2	TGTGCCAGCAGTCCAAGACTAGATGGGTACACCGGGGAGCTGTTTTTT	CASSPRLDGYTGELFF
TRBV6-5	TRBD1	few	TRBJ2-7	TGTGCCAGCAGTTACCGGACAGGAGACTACGAGCAGTACTTC	CASSYRTGDYEQYF
TRBV28	-	few	TRBJ1-2	TGTGCCAGCAGTTTATCCTCAAACGAGGTGGGCTACACCTTC	CASSLSSNEVGYTF
TRBV7-2	-	-	TRBJ2-7	TGTGCCAGCACCCGGCGGGCGGGACGCTACGAGCAGTACTTC	CASTRRAGRYEQYF
TRBV9	TRBD1	-	TRBJ2-7	TGTGCCAGCAGCGTAGGCGGACAGGGCTACGAGCAGTACTTC	CASSVGGQGYEQYF
TRBV2	TRBD1	-	TRBJ1-2	TGTGCCAGCGTACTGGCAGGGGGAATTGGCTACACCTTC	CASVLAGGIGYTF
TRBV28	TRBD1	-	TRBJ2-7	TGTGCCAGCAGTCTGGGGACAGGGTCGGGCTACGAGCAGTACTTC	CASSLGTGSGYEQYF
TRBV6-5	-	-	TRBJ2-5	TGTGCCAGCAGGAGGTACCAAGAGACCCAGTACTTC	CASRRYQETQYF
TRBV2	-	-	TRBJ2-7	TGTGCCGCACTCGGGGTGGCTGGACGGAGCTCCTACGAGCAGTACTTC	CAALGVAGRSSYEQYF
TRBV4-3	TRBD1	-	TRBJ2-5	TGCGCCAGCAGCCAAGATTGGACAGGGGTGGAGACCCAGTACTTC	CASSQDWTGVETQYF
TRBV9	-	-	TRBJ2-1	TGTGCCAGCAGCGTAGGTCGGGCGGTTGCGGGGGCAATGAAGGGGCAGTTCTTC	CASSVGRAVAGAMKGQFF
TRBV4-2	-	-	TRBJ2-7	TGTGCCAGCAGCCAAGATCTGGGAGGACGGGACGAGCAGTACTTC	CASSQDLGGRDEQYF
TRBV6-5	-	-	TRBJ2-7	TGTGCCAGCTCCCCGACAGGAGGAAACGAGCAGTACTTC	CASSPTGGNEQYF
TRBV13	-	-	TRBJ1-4	TGTGCCAGCAGTCTTGGGCAGGGCACAACTAATGAAAAACTGTTTTTT	CASSLGQGTTNEKLFF
TRBV7-2	TRBD1	-	TRBJ1-2	TGTGCCAGCAGCTTCTTGGACAGGGATGGCTACACCTTC	CASSFLDRDGYTF
TRBV7-2	TRBD2	-	TRBJ2-5	TGTGCCAGCAGCTTAGGGACCCTAGCGGGAGGTGAGACCCAGTACTTC	CASSLGTLAGGETQYF
TRBV7-3	-	-	TRBJ1-1	TGTGCCAGCAGCTTTCAGGTGAACACTGAAGCTTTCTTT	CASSFQVNTEAFF
TRBV4-2	-	-	TRBJ1-4	TGTGCCAGCAGCCAAGATCCGGGGAATACTAATGAAAAACTGTTTTTT	CASSQDPGNTNEKLFF
TRBV2	-	-	TRBJ2-3	TGTGCCAGCAGTTATTACACAGATACGCAGTATTTT	CASSYYTDTQYF
TRBV9	-	-	TRBJ1-1	TGTGCCAGCAGCGTAAAGTGGGGGGGGAACACTGAAGCTTTCTTT	CASSVKWGGNTEAFF
TRBV19	-	-	TRBJ2-3	TGTGCCAGTAGTATGGCCGGAGTGGGTCCAGATACGCAGTATTTT	CASSMAGVGPDTQYF
TRBV9	TRBD2	-	TRBJ2-2	TGTGCCAGCCAGCGGGAGGGCCTAAACACCGGGGAGCTGTTTTTT	CASQREGLNTGELFF
TRBV5-1	TRBD2	-	TRBJ2-1	TGCGCCAGCAGCTTGGGGGCTAGCGGGAGATCTAAAGAGCAGTTCTTC	CASSLGASGRSKEQFF
TRBV9	TRBD1	-	TRBJ2-1	TGTGCCAGCAGCCTCCCGGACAGGGGAGCCTACAATGAGCAGTTCTTC	CASSLPDRGAYNEQFF
TRBV6-5	-	-	TRBJ2-1	TGTGCCAGCACCCCGCAGGGGTTCTCCTACAATGAGCAGTTCTTC	CASTPQGFSYNEQFF
TRBV29-1	TRBD2	-	TRBJ2-2	TGCAGCGTTCAGGCGGGAGGAGGCACCGGGGAGCTGTTTTTT	CSVQAGGGTGELFF
TRBV7-3	TRBD1	-	TRBJ1-2	TGTGCCAGCAGCCAGACAGGGGGGGATGGCTACACCTTC	CASSQTGGDGYTF
TRBV5-1	TRBD2	-	TRBJ2-2	TGCGCCAGCAGCCCGGGACTATTCACCGGGGAGCTGTTTTTT	CASSPGLFTGELFF
TRBV19	TRBD1	-	TRBJ1-1	TGTGCCAGTAGCCCCAGGGGGCTGAGCACTGAAGCTTTCTTT	CASSPRGLSTEAFF
TRBV19	-	-	TRBJ1-2	TGTGCCAGTAGTCTCCTACAGGGTAACTATGGCTACACCTTC	CASSLLQGNYGYTF
TRBV7-2	TRBD2	-	TRBJ2-3	TGTGCCAGCAGCTTCTATCTAGCGGGCACCACAGATACGCAGTATTTT	CASSFYLAGTTDTQYF
TRBV6-5	TRBD1	few	TRBJ2-7	TGTGCCAGCAGGGACAGGGATATCTACGAGCAGTACTTC	CASRDRDIYEQYF
TRBV7-3	TRBD1	once	TRBJ2-7	TGTGCCAGCAGCGAGGGACAGAGCTCCTACGAGCAGTACTTC	CASSEGQSSYEQYF
TRBV6-5	-	-	TRBJ1-2	TGTGCCAGCAGTTACGCGCGATTCCCTAACTATGGCTACACCTTC	CASSYARFPNYGYTF
TRBV9	-	-	TRBJ2-1	TGTGCCAGCAGCGTAGTAAGCTCCAATGAGCAGTTCTTC	CASSVVSSNEQFF
TRBV5-1	TRBD2	-	TRBJ2-1	TGCGCCAGCAGCTTGGATACCGGGACTAGCGGGTTCTTC	CASSLDTGTSGFF